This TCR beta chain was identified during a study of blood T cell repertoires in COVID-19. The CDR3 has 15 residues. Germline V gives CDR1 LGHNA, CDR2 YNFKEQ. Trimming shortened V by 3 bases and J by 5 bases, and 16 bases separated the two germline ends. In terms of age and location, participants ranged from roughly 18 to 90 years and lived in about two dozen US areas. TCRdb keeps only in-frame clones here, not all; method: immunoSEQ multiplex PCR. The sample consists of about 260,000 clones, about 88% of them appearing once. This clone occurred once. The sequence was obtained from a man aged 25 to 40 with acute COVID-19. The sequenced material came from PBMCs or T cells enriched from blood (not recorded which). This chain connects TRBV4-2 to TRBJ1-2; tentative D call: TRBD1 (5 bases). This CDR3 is CASSQVTGTFYGYTF. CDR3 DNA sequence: TGTGCCAGCAGCCAGGTCACCGGGACTTTTTATGGCTACACCTTC.